The rows below give T cell receptor beta chains drawn from one sample of a study of CD8 T cells in ankylosing spondylitis. TCRdb recomputed calls from the 5' RACE reads with MiXCR, one row per CDR3 protein. The data contain more than 400,000 distinct CDR3 sequences, 5.3% of them singletons. The specimen was blood, either unsorted or a sorted T cell fraction (not recorded which). These receptors were obtained from a male donor with ankylosing spondylitis. Both conserved end residues are part of each CDR3. Each record gives: CDR3 protein, J gene, clone size, V gene. The size field is filled for only some rows; it gives once, few, many or a size class.

CDR3 protein: CASSQGQLANYGYTF
J gene: TRBJ1-2
clone size: few
V gene: TRBV4-3

CDR3 protein: CASSLGHNEQFF
J gene: TRBJ2-1
clone size: many
V gene: TRBV7-9

CDR3 protein: CASSFGVRGSSYNSPLHF
J gene: TRBJ1-6
clone size: many
V gene: TRBV27

CDR3 protein: CASSLGWEKDKETQYF
J gene: TRBJ2-5
clone size: many
V gene: TRBV28

CDR3 protein: CASSPRTGSDEQYF
J gene: TRBJ2-7
clone size: many
V gene: TRBV6-2/TRBV6-3

CDR3 protein: CASSPLGLAGSYEQYF
J gene: TRBJ2-7
clone size: -
V gene: TRBV9

CDR3 protein: CSARADSFNQPQHF
J gene: TRBJ1-5
clone size: many
V gene: TRBV20-1

CDR3 protein: CASSFPLAAIYNEQFF
J gene: TRBJ2-1
clone size: few
V gene: TRBV7-2

CDR3 protein: CASSPRRGQVGNQPQHF
J gene: TRBJ1-5
clone size: many
V gene: TRBV12-3/TRBV12-4

CDR3 protein: CASSFGSGSYEQFF
J gene: TRBJ2-1
clone size: many
V gene: TRBV7-2

CDR3 protein: CASSLGAGNEQFF
J gene: TRBJ2-1
clone size: many
V gene: TRBV5-6

CDR3 protein: CASSYSFLRNTEAFF
J gene: TRBJ1-1
clone size: many
V gene: TRBV6-5

CDR3 protein: CASSPWASEAFF
J gene: TRBJ1-1
clone size: -
V gene: TRBV19

CDR3 protein: CASSLDPGAYVFGSTQYF
J gene: TRBJ2-3
clone size: many
V gene: TRBV11-2

CDR3 protein: CASSFRGRGQYF
J gene: TRBJ2-7
clone size: many
V gene: TRBV13

CDR3 protein: CAISEGLNSPLHF
J gene: TRBJ1-6
clone size: many
V gene: TRBV10-3

CDR3 protein: CSARDQNSMNTEAFF
J gene: TRBJ1-1
clone size: -
V gene: TRBV20-1

CDR3 protein: CASSLAGPVPNTEAFF
J gene: TRBJ1-1
clone size: many
V gene: TRBV7-6

CDR3 protein: CASSFLDRTEAFF
J gene: TRBJ1-1
clone size: many
V gene: TRBV7-9

CDR3 protein: CASSTTGNTEAFF
J gene: TRBJ1-1
clone size: many
V gene: TRBV6-6

CDR3 protein: CASSLVSGVSSYEQYF
J gene: TRBJ2-7
clone size: -
V gene: TRBV5-1

CDR3 protein: CATSRDPRTGRYEQYF
J gene: TRBJ2-7
clone size: few
V gene: TRBV15

CDR3 protein: CASSLADSRNQPQHF
J gene: TRBJ1-5
clone size: many
V gene: TRBV5-8

CDR3 protein: CASSFAGTAGETQYF
J gene: TRBJ2-5
clone size: many
V gene: TRBV12-3/TRBV12-4

CDR3 protein: CSASRAAYNEQFF
J gene: TRBJ2-1
clone size: many
V gene: TRBV20-1

CDR3 protein: CASSQAEVTTEAFF
J gene: TRBJ1-1
clone size: many
V gene: TRBV4-1

CDR3 protein: CASSLARSSETQYF
J gene: TRBJ2-5
clone size: many
V gene: TRBV7-9

CDR3 protein: CASSPGTGADQPQHF
J gene: TRBJ1-5
clone size: many
V gene: TRBV18

CDR3 protein: CASSITVVGANVLTF
J gene: TRBJ2-6
clone size: -
V gene: TRBV19

CDR3 protein: CASSPTRVDNEQFF
J gene: TRBJ2-1
clone size: many
V gene: TRBV27

CDR3 protein: CASKGPYMNTEAFF
J gene: TRBJ1-1
clone size: many
V gene: TRBV7-2

CDR3 protein: CSAEVPGLGSYGYTF
J gene: TRBJ1-2
clone size: few
V gene: TRBV20-1

CDR3 protein: CASSPGLANPYNEQFF
J gene: TRBJ2-1
clone size: many
V gene: TRBV7-9

CDR3 protein: CSVEDRTALQETQYF
J gene: TRBJ2-5
clone size: many
V gene: TRBV29-1

CDR3 protein: CASRGTGPLNTGELFF
J gene: TRBJ2-2
clone size: many
V gene: TRBV5-6

CDR3 protein: CASSLMTSSGNTIYF
J gene: TRBJ1-3
clone size: many
V gene: TRBV5-4

CDR3 protein: CASSLSPLLSGYNEQFF
J gene: TRBJ2-1
clone size: many
V gene: TRBV7-7

CDR3 protein: CASSLDRGITGELFF
J gene: TRBJ2-2
clone size: many
V gene: TRBV5-1

CDR3 protein: CAGYEQYF
J gene: TRBJ2-7
clone size: -
V gene: TRBV4-3

CDR3 protein: CSAGLNQETQYF
J gene: TRBJ2-5
clone size: -
V gene: TRBV29-1

CDR3 protein: CATSSQGTEAFF
J gene: TRBJ1-1
clone size: many
V gene: TRBV15

CDR3 protein: CASSLSRTFTYEQYF
J gene: TRBJ2-7
clone size: many
V gene: TRBV5-1

CDR3 protein: CSVEDPETQYF
J gene: TRBJ2-5
clone size: many
V gene: TRBV29-1

CDR3 protein: CASTRGRSTDTQYF
J gene: TRBJ2-3
clone size: many
V gene: TRBV12-3/TRBV12-4

CDR3 protein: CSVEGGGETQYF
J gene: TRBJ2-5
clone size: many
V gene: TRBV29-1

CDR3 protein: CASSSAGGRHYEQYF
J gene: TRBJ2-7
clone size: few
V gene: TRBV5-1

CDR3 protein: CASSWGGRTNEKLFF
J gene: TRBJ1-4
clone size: many
V gene: TRBV5-4

CDR3 protein: CASAIGTGDRGGYGYTF
J gene: TRBJ1-2
clone size: many
V gene: TRBV6-1

CDR3 protein: CSVSRGDTQYF
J gene: TRBJ2-3
clone size: -
V gene: TRBV20-1

CDR3 protein: CASRRSYNEQFF
J gene: TRBJ2-1
clone size: many
V gene: TRBV6-2/TRBV6-3

CDR3 protein: CASSKDPRDYGYTF
J gene: TRBJ1-2
clone size: many
V gene: TRBV6-1

CDR3 protein: CASTASGGSIGLNEQFF
J gene: TRBJ2-1
clone size: many
V gene: TRBV12-3/TRBV12-4

CDR3 protein: CASSYRGAVGEKLFF
J gene: TRBJ1-4
clone size: many
V gene: TRBV6-5